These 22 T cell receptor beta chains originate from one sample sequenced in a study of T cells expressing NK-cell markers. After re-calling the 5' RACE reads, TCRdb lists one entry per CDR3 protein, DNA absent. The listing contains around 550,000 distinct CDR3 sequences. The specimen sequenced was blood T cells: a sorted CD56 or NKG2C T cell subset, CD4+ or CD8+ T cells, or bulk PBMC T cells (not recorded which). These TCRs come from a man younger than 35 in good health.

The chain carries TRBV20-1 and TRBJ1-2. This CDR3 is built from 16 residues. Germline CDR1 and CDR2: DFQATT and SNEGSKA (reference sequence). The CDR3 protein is CSATAQNHIEVYGYTF.

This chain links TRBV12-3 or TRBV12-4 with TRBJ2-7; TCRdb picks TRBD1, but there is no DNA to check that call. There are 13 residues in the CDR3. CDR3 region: CASSYRGQGEQYF.

CDR3 loop: CASSSKGQVSTEAFF. The V and J genes are TRBV5-1 and TRBJ1-1; as DNA is missing, the TRBD1 call by TCRdb cannot be tested. Germline CDR1 and CDR2: SGHRS and YFSETQ. The CDR3 length is 15 residues.

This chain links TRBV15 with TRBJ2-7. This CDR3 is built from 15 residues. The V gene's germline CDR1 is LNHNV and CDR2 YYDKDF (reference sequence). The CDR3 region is CATSRERPGVGEQYF.

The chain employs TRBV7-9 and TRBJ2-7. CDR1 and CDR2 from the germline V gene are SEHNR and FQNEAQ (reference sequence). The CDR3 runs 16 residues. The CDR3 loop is CASSQHLGQGAYEQYF.

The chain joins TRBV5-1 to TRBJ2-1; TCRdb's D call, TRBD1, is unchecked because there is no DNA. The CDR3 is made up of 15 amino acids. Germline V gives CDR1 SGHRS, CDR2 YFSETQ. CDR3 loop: CASSLGGGAYNEQFF. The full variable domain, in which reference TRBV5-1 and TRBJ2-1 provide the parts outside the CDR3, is KAGVTQTPRYLIKTRGQQVTLSCSPISGHRSVSWYQQTPGQGLQFLFEYFSETQRNKGNFPGRFSGRQFSNSRSEMNVSTLELGDSALYLCASSLGGGAYNEQFFGPGTRLTVL.

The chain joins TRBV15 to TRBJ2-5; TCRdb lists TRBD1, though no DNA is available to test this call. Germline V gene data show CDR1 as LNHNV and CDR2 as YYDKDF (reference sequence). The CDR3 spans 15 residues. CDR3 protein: CATSTRQGVSETQYF.

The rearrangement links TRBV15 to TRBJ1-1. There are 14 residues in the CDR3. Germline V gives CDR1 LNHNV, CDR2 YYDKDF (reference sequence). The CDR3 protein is CATSRQAENTEAFF.

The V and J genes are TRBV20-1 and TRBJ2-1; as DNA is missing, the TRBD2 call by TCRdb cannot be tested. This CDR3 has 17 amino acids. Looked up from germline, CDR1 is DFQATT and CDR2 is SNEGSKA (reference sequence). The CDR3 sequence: CSARAIQEGHNYNEQFF.

The CDR3 protein is CASRDRAAGELFF. The chain carries TRBV7-9 and TRBJ2-2; TCRdb's assignment of TRBD1 cannot be checked, as there is no DNA. The CDR3 is 13 amino acids. Germline V gene data show CDR1 as SEHNR and CDR2 as FQNEAQ (reference sequence).

CDR3 sequence reads: CASSFGNIAFF. The chain links TRBV7-9 to TRBJ1-1. Germline CDR1 reads SEHNR; CDR2 reads FQNEAQ (reference sequence). The CDR3 runs 11 residues.

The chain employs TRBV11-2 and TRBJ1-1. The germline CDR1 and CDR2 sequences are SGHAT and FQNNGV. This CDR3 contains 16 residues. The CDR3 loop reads CASSLFFEGLKTEAFF.

CDR3: CATSSDGTDTQYF. V gene TRBV15 combines with J gene TRBJ2-3. This CDR3 spans 13 amino acids. Germline CDR1 and CDR2: LNHNV and YYDKDF (reference sequence).

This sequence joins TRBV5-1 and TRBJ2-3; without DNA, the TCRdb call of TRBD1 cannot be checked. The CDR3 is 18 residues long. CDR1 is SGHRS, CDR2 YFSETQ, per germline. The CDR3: CASSSLTGGGGGTDTQYF.

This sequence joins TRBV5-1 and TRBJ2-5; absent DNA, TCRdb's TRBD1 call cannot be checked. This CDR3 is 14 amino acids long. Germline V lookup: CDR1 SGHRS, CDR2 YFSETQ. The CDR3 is CASRDDRPQETQYF.

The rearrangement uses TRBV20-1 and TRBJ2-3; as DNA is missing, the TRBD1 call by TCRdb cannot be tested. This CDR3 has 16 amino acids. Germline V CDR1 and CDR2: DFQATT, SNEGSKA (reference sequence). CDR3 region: CSARGQPRHGTDTQYF.

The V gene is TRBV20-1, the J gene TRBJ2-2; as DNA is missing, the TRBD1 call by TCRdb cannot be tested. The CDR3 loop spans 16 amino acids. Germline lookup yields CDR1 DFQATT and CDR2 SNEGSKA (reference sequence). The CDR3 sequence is CSASSGGQGNTGELFF.

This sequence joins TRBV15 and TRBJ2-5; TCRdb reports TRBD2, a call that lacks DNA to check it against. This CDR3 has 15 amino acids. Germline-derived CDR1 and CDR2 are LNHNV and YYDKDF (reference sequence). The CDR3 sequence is CATSETPAGEETQYF.

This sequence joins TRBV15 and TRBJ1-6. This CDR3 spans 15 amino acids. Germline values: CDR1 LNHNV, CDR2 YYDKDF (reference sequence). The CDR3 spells CATSTDGEGYSPLHF.

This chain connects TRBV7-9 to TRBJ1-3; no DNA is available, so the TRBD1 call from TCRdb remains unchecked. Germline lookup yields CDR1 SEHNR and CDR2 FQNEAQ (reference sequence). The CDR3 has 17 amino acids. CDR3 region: CASSKRGAGSSGNTIYF. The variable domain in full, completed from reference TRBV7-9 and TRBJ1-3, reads DTGVSQNPRHKITKRGQNVTFRCDPISEHNRLYWYRQTLGQGPEFLTYFQNEAQLEKSRLLSDRFSAERPKGSFSTLEIQRTEQGDSAMYLCASSKRGAGSSGNTIYFGEGSWLTVV.

This chain's CDR3 is CASSQPSGIGPYNEQFF. The rearrangement uses TRBV4-1 and TRBJ2-1; the D gene TCRdb calls, TRBD2, cannot be checked with no DNA. Germline assignment: CDR1 MGHRA and CDR2 YSYEKL. The CDR3 runs to 17 residues.

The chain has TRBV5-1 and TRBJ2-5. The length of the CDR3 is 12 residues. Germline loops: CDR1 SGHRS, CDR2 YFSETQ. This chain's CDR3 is CASSLAKETQYF.